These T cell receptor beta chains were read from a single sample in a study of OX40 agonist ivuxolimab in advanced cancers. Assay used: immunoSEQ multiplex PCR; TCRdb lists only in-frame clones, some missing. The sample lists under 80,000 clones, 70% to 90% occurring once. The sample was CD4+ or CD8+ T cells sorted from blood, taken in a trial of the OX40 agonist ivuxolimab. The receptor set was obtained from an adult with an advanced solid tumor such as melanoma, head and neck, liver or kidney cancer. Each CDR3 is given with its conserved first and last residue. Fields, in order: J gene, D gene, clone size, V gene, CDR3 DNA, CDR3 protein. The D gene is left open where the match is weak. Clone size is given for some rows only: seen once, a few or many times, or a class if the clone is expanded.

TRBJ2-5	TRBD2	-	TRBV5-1	TGCGCCAGCAGCTACTCCGGGACTAGCGAAGGGGAGCAGTACTTC	CASSYSGTSEGEQYF
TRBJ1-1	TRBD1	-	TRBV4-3	TGCGCCAGCAGCCAGGTAGACAGGGTCGAAACTGAAGCTTTCTTT	CASSQVDRVETEAFF
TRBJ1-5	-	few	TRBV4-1	TGCGCCAGCAGCCAAGGCGGGAGCAATCAGCCCCAGCATTTT	CASSQGGSNQPQHF
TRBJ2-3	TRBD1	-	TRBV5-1	TGCGCCAGCAGCTCCCGGGACAGGGGTGAGGGGGCGCAGTATTTT	CASSSRDRGEGAQYF
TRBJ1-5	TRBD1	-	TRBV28	TGTGCCAGCAGTCTGGGGACAGGGGGCGTCTATCAGCCCCAGCATTTT	CASSLGTGGVYQPQHF
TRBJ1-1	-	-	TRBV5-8	TGTGCCAGCAGAGATCACATCTGGCAGGGTGTCGCTGAAGCTTTCTTT	CASRDHIWQGVAEAFF
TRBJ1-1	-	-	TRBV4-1	TGCGCCAGCAGCCAAGTGAGGAGGGACACTGAAGCTTTCTTT	CASSQVRRDTEAFF
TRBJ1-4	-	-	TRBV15	TGTGCCACCAGCGCGGGACTTGATAATGAAAAACTGTTTTTT	CATSAGLDNEKLFF
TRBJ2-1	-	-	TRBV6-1	TGTGCCAGCCCACCGGCAGGGGGGAATGAGCAGTTCTTC	CASPPAGGNEQFF
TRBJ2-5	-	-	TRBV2	TGTGCCAGCAGCGGGGGGCGGGATTCCCAGTACTTC	CASSGGRDSQYF
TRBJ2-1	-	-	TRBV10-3	TGTGCCATCAGTGAGCCCAGGGTACCCTACAATGAGCAGTTCTTC	CAISEPRVPYNEQFF
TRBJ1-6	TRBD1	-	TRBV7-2	TGTGCCAGCAGCTTAGATCTGGGACAGGGGAATTCACCCCTCCACTTT	CASSLDLGQGNSPLHF
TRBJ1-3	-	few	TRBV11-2	TGTGCCAGCAGCTTGGGCGGAAACACCATATATTTT	CASSLGGNTIYF
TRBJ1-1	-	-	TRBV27	TGTGCCAGCAGTCCCGACAGCGTGAACACTGAAGCTTTCTTT	CASSPDSVNTEAFF
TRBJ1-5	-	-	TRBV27	TGTGCCAGCAGTTTATCGCCGGGTCCCAATCAGCCCCAGCATTTT	CASSLSPGPNQPQHF
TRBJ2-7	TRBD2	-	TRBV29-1	TGCAGCGTTCGGAATAGCGGGAGAGGCGAGCAGTACTTC	CSVRNSGRGEQYF
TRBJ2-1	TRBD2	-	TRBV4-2	TGTGCCAGCAGCCAACAAGGACTAGCGGGAGTACAAAATGAGCAGTTCTTC	CASSQQGLAGVQNEQFF
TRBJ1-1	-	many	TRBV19	TGTGCCAGTAGTATTCTACAGGGGAACACTGAAGCTTTCTTT	CASSILQGNTEAFF
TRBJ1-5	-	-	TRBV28	TGTGCCAGCAGTTTAGTGGGTCAGCCCCAGCATTTT	CASSLVGQPQHF
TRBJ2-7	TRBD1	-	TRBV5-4	TGTGCCAGCAGCCCTCAGACCGGGACAGGGGCCTACGAGCAGTACTTC	CASSPQTGTGAYEQYF
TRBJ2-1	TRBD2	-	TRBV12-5	TGTGCTAGTGGTTTGGACCCCCTACGGTATGGAGGCGGGAGGGCCCCAGATGAGCAGTTCTTC	CASGLDPLRYGGGRAPDEQFF
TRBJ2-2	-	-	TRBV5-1	TGCGCCAGCAGCCAGGGTTGGACAGCAAACACCGGGGAGCTGTTTTTT	CASSQGWTANTGELFF
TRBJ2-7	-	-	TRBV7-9	TGTGCCAGCAGCCTAAGCGGGGACAGGCGCAACGAGCAGTACTTC	CASSLSGDRRNEQYF
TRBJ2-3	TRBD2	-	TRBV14	TGTGCCAGCAGCCAAGTAGCGGGAGTTATGGCAGATACGCAGTATTTT	CASSQVAGVMADTQYF
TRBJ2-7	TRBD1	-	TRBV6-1	TGTGCCAGCAGTGCAGGGGGATCAATGAGCGAGCAGTACTTC	CASSAGGSMSEQYF